The 14 T cell receptor beta chains below come from one sample, sequenced in a study of T cells in women clearing cervical HPV infection. Using immunoSEQ multiplex PCR, the repertoire was profiled, and TCRdb retains in-frame clones only, with some absent. The sample holds roughly 13,000 clones. The sequencing sample was made of blood buffy coat. The receptors come from a woman aged 18 to 75 with a cervical HPV16 infection that either progressed to CIN3+ or cleared (not recorded which).

Regarding this clone: The read halts 3 residues ahead of the CDR3 end, with the missing end drawn from the germline J gene. The chain has TRBV18 and TRBJ2-4, with D perhaps TRBD2 (6 bases). The CDR3 is 20 residues long. In germline, CDR1 is KGHSH, CDR2 LQKENI. CDR3 DNA (partial): TGTGCCAGCTCACCGCAGGCTTCGGGCTTACCCGGGACTCCCCGAGGCGGT. The encoded protein is CASSPQASGLPGTPRGG. Given in full, the CDR3 is CASSPQASGLPGTPRGGQYF.

With respect to this clone: The CDR3 goes on 3 residues after the read ends, and that part is filled in from the germline J gene. V gene TRBV2 combines with J gene TRBJ2-7; 13 positions match TRBD2. J lost 0 bases, V lost 7 bases, and 6 bases had no gene match. The germline CDR1 and CDR2 sequences are SNHLY and FYNNEI. The CDR3 contains 16 residues. CDR3 region: CASIGTSGKNSYEQYF. CDR3 DNA (partial): TGTGCCAGCATAGGGACTAGCGGGAAAAACTCCTACGAG.

The CDR3 bases that were read are TGTGCCAGCAGCTTGGAGGACACAACCTCCTACGAG. This translates into CASSLEDTTSYE. The CDR3 as a whole reads CASSLEDTTSYEQYF. The genes are TRBV5-5 and TRBJ2-7, with D possibly being TRBD1 (5 bases). Sequencing ends 3 residues short of the CDR3 end; the germline J gene provides the rest. The CDR3 is 15 residues long. Germline V CDR1 and CDR2: SGHKS, YYEKEE (reference sequence). Trimming pared 0 bases from V and 0 bases from J, leaving 10 bases between.

To note about this clone: The sequenced fragment ends 3 residues before the CDR3 boundary, so the rest is inferred from the germline J gene. The chain joins TRBV19 to TRBJ2-3; no clear D. The CDR3 extends over 11 amino acids. CDR1 and CDR2 (germline): LNHDA, SQIVND (reference sequence). Between the trimmed V and J ends, which lost 3 bases and 6 bases, there was a span of 4 bases. CDR3 region: CASSISDTQYF. CDR3 DNA (partial): TGTGCCAGTAGTATCTCGGATACG.

For this clone: Read coverage stops 3 residues before the CDR3 terminus; the germline J gene supplies the remainder. The chain joins TRBV24-1 to TRBJ2-7; 8 bases line up with TRBD1. With 1 base clipped from V and 6 bases from J, the junction kept 13 bases outside the gene matches. Germline-derived CDR1 and CDR2 are KGHDR and SFDVKD. This CDR3 has 17 amino acids. The sequenced CDR3 bases are TGTGCCACCAGTGATTTCCAACGGGGGAGACAGGGGTGCGAG. Translated: CATSDFQRGRQGCE. The entire CDR3 is CATSDFQRGRQGCEQYF.

Of note for this clone: The read terminates 3 residues ahead of where the CDR3 ends, so the germline J gene completes it. The V and J genes are TRBV28 and TRBJ1-1; tentatively, D is TRBD1 (6 bases). Per germline, CDR1 MDHEN and CDR2 SYDVKM. CDR3 size: 11 residues. V lost 6 bases and J lost 7, with 9 bases in between. CDR3 loop: CASSGQLEAFF. The CDR3 DNA, read in part, is TGTGCCAGCAGCGGACAGCTTGAA.

Remarks on this clone: The CDR3 goes on 3 residues after the read ends, and that part is filled in from the germline J gene. The chain combines TRBV2 with TRBJ2-1; D is unresolved. This CDR3 contains 11 residues. Trimming took 5 bases from V and 9 from J, leaving 8 bases between them. Germline values: CDR1 SNHLY, CDR2 FYNNEI. The CDR3 region is CASSQTVEQFF. The DNA read from the CDR3 is TGTGCCAGCAGTCAGACTGTTGAG.

With regard to this clone: With the read ending 3 residues before the CDR3 end, the germline J gene is used to fill in that end. The chain uses TRBV7-3 and TRBJ1-1, with D perhaps matching TRBD1 (5 bases). This CDR3 has 16 amino acids. Germline V lookup: CDR1 SGHTA, CDR2 FQGTGA. V dropped 3 bases and J dropped 0 bases, with 14 bases sitting between them. The covered CDR3 bases are TGTGCCAGCAGCTTTCTCCAGGGTGTTATGAACACTGAA. Translating it yields CASSFLQGVMNTE. The complete CDR3 sequence is CASSFLQGVMNTEAFF.

A remark on this clone: The CDR3 is cut off 3 residues early in the read; its end comes from the germline J gene. The genes are TRBV11-3 and TRBJ2-2, with D perhaps given as TRBD1 or TRBD2 (7 bases each). V lost 5 bases and J 4 bases, leaving 14 bases between the germline ends. Germline V gene sequence: CDR1 SGHNT, CDR2 YENEEA. The CDR3 sequence is 15 residues long. This CDR3 is CASSTDREGTGELFF. CDR3 DNA, as far as it was read: TGTGCCAGCAGCACAGACAGGGAGGGCACCGGGGAG. The full variable domain, with the rest looked up from reference TRBV11-3 and TRBJ2-2, is EAGVVQSPRYKIIEKKQPVAFWCNPISGHNTLYWYLQNLGQGPELLIRYENEEAVDDSQLPKDRFSAERLKGVDSTLKIQPAELGDSAVYLCASSTDREGTGELFFGEGSRLTVL.

Worth noting for this clone: The CDR3 is cut off 3 residues early in the read; its end comes from the germline J gene. This chain links TRBV19 with TRBJ1-5, with 7 bases aligning to TRBD1. V was clipped by 4 bases and J by 7 bases; unmatched bases: 13. The CDR3 extends over 16 amino acids. Per germline, CDR1 LNHDA and CDR2 SQIVND (reference sequence). The CDR3 here is CASSTLGERGRQPQHF. CDR3 bases read: TGTGCCAGTAGTACCCTGGGGGAGAGGGGGCGGCAGCCC.

Turning to this clone: The read gets to within 3 residues of the CDR3 end, and the germline J gene fills in the rest. This chain uses TRBV20-1 with TRBJ1-2, with D possibly TRBD1 on 5 matching bases. The V end was cut by 0 bases, the J end by 3 bases, with 17 bases between. The CDR3 totals 16 residues. The germline V gene encodes CDR1 DFQATT and CDR2 SNEGSKA (reference sequence). Partial CDR3 DNA: TGCAGTGCTAGAGATGGACGTGGGGCGCGCGACTATGGC. Its protein is CSARDGRGARDYG. The entire CDR3 reads CSARDGRGARDYGYTF.

This clone is labeled hyperexpanded based on frequency. The read ends 3 residues early relative to the CDR3; the germline J gene fills the gap. V is TRBV10-1 and J is TRBJ2-5, with 8 bases fitting TRBD1. The ends lost 10 bases at V and 4 bases at J; junction bases unmatched: 8. This CDR3 comprises 13 residues. Germline V gene sequence: CDR1 WNHNN, CDR2 SYGVQD (reference sequence). CDR3 protein: CATQRQGRETQYF. The CDR3 DNA, read in part, is TGCGCCACCCAGCGACAGGGGCGAGAGACC.

About this clone itself: The DNA ends 3 residues before the CDR3 does, and the rest of the CDR3 is filled in from the germline J gene. This chain links TRBV20-1 with TRBJ2-1, with D maybe TRBD1 (6 bases). The CDR3 contains 15 residues. CDR1 and CDR2 (germline): DFQATT, SNEGSKA (reference sequence). Between the trimmed V and J ends, which lost 0 bases and 6 bases, there was a span of 15 bases. CDR3 protein: CSARDLAGEGNEQFF. CDR3 DNA (partial): TGCAGTGCTAGAGATCTCGCAGGGGAAGGCAATGAG.

With regard to this clone: The CDR3 goes on 3 residues after the read ends, and that part is filled in from the germline J gene. The chain has TRBV18 and TRBJ2-4; 7 nucleotides match TRBD2. Germline CDR1 reads KGHSH; CDR2 reads LQKENI. The CDR3 is made up of 15 amino acids. The covered CDR3 bases are TGTGCCAGCTCACCACCGGCAGGGACTAACTATGGT. Amino acid sequence: CASSPPAGTNYG. The entire CDR3 protein reads CASSPPAGTNYGQYF.